This TCR beta chain stems from a study of T cell responses to AZD1222 COVID-19 vaccine (dated by TCRdb to 2020 to 2022). Regarding the study in general: A total of 233 trial participants underwent TCR sequencing, of whom 200 to 220 received two doses of AZD1222 and about 26 received two doses of the MenACWY control vaccine. Enrollment into the trials was organized by age into subgroups of 18-55, 56-69 and 70-plus years, and those subgroups contained roughly 150, 30 and 60 TCR-sequenced participants, respectively.

Paper-wide results and their limitations: Most participants were white British and females outnumbered males, and the authors suggested that clonal diversity may have been underestimated. In the small 56-69-year group, the increase in depth fell short of significance, most likely because of low power. Reportedly, close to half of the unique spike-specific TCRs recognized epitopes lying outside the regions that are mutated in the B.1.351 and B.1.1.7 variants. The vaccine-associated CD4 TCRs covered the entire spike protein, and the dominant responses fell in regions 160-218 and 743-854. Conclusions about previously exposed vaccinees are limited because only five or six AZD1222 recipients were SARS-CoV-2 seropositive at baseline. After two AZD1222 doses, spike-specific TCR breadth and depth were significantly higher than at day 0 and than in MenACWY recipients. No day 14 peak-response samples were available, so repertoires were characterized only after the peak T cell response.

What this sample's time point label stands for: about 28 days (+/-7) after the second vaccine dose. AZD1222 recipients with second doses at about 4 weeks or about 12 weeks were pooled, because spike-specific TCR depth and breadth did not differ between schedules. Samples from vaccinated people were obtained from the UK trials COV001 and COV002, which included a single-blind randomized controlled phase 2/3 trial of AZD1222 (ChAdOx1 nCoV-19) in healthy adults. For TCRbeta chain sequencing, PBMC samples from trial participants were taken at day 0 and at day 28 after the second dose. The CDR3 regions of human TCRbeta chains were analyzed by immunosequencing. On the study's bioinformatics: Repertoire TCRs were matched against a reference library of SARS-CoV-2-specific TCRs generated with the MIRA antigen-specificity platform. Breadth was defined as the fraction of unique TCRs that were SARS-CoV-2-associated. Depth was defined as the fraction of total T cells that were SARS-CoV-2-associated. Using the MIRA data, each spike-specific TCR was assigned both to the spike region to which the TCR was reactive and to a CD4 or CD8 class. Log10-transformed breadth and depth values were compared by one-way ANOVA with Sidak's multiple comparisons tests. The source is immuneACCESS, and TCRdb retained only in-frame sequences with V and J called. Part of the clones is not carried over; for the studies checked, unresolved V genes explain less than half of this, and the remainder is unexplained. V and J calls plus clone size are reproduced from that table; the DNA served to infer D and trimming. The sample table holds 120,000 to 150,000 clones, of which over 85% were seen once. Approximately 1.8% of the sample rests with the top ten.

About this clone itself: Its antigen is unknown. No much larger clonotype is one base removed from it; base qualities were not supplied.

This TCR came from an adult who received the AZD1222 COVID-19 vaccine. The sample was peripheral blood, taken 28 days after the second AZD1222 dose.

CDR3 reads: CASSKRTVEPQHF. The nucleotides read TGTGCCAGCAGTAAAAGGACGGTCGAGCCCCAGCATTTT. The V and J segments used are TRBV12-3 or TRBV12-4 and TRBJ1-5; no D gene is confidently identified. Spanning cysteine to phenylalanine, the CDR3 consists of 13 amino acids. Only the CDR3 part of the read is kept: 39 bases, read in frame from the first base. V is clipped by 5 bases and J by 8 bases, and the sequence between their germline boundaries is 13 bases long.